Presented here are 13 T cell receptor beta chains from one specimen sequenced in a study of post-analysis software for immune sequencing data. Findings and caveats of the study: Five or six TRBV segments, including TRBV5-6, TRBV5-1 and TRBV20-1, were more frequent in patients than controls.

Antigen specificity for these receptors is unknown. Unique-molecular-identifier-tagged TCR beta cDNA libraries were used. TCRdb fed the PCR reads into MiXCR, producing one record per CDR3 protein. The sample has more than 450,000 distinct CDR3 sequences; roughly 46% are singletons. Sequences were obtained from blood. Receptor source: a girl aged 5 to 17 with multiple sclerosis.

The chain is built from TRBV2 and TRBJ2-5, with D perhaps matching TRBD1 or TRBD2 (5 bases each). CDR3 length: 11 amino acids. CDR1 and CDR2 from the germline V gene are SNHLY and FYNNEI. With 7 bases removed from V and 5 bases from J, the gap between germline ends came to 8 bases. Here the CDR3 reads CASTEGETQYF. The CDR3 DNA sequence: TGTGCCAGCACCGAGGGGGAGACCCAGTACTTC.

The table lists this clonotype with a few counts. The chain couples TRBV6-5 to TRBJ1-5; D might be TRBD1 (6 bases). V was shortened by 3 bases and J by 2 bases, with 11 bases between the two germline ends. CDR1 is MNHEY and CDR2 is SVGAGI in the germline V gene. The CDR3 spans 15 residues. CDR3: CASSYRAGGNQPQHF. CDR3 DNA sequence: TGTGCCAGCAGTTATCGGGCAGGGGGCAATCAGCCCCAGCATTTT.

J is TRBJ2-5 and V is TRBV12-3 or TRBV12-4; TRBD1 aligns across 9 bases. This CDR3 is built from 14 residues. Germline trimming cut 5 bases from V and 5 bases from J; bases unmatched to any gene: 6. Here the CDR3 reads CASSLGDRAETQYF. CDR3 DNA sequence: TGTGCCAGCAGTCTAGGGGACAGGGCGGAGACCCAGTACTTC.

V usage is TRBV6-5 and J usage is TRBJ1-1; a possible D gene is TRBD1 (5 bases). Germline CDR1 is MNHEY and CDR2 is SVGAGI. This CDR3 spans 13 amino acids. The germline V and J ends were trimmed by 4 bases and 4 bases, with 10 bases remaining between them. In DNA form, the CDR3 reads TGTGCCAGCAGTTCAGGGTTGACCACTGAAGCTTTCTTT. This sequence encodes CASSSGLTTEAFF.

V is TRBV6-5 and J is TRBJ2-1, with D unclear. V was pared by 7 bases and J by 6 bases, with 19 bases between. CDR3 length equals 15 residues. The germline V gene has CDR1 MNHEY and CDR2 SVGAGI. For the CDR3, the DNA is TGTGCCAGCACCCGGACGGCAGCCCTCGGCAATGAGCAGTTCTTC. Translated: CASTRTAALGNEQFF.

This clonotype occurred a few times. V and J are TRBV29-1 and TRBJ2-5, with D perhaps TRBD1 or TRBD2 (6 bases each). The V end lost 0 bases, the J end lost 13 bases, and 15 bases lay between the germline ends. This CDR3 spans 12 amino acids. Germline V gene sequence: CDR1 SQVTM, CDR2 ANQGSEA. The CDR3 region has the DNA TGCAGCGTTGAAGATTTCGGGGGCCTCGGGTACTTC. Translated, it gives CSVEDFGGLGYF.

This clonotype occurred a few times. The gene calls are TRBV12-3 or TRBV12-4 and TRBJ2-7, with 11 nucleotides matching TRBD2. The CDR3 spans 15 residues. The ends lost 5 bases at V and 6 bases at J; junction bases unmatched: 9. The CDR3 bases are TGTGCCAGCAGTCTAGGGACTAGCGGACTTAGCGAGCAGTACTTC. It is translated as CASSLGTSGLSEQYF.

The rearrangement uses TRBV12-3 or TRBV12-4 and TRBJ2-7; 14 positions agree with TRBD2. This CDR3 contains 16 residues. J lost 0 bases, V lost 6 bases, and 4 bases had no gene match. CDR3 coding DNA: TGTGCCAGCAGCCGGACTAGCGGGGGGAGCTCCTACGAGCAGTACTTC. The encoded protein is CASSRTSGGSSYEQYF.

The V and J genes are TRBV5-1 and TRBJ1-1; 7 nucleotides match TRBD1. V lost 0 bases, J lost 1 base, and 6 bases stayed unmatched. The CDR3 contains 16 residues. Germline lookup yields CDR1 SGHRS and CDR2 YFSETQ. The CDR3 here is CASSLAGQVPNTEAFF. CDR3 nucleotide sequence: TGCGCCAGCAGCTTGGCAGGACAGGTTCCGAACACTGAAGCTTTCTTT.

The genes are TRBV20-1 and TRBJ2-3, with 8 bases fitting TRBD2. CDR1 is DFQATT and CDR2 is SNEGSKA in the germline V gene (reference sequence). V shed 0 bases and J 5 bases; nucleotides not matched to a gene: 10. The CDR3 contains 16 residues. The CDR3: CSARDTAGGWIDTQYF. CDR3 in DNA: TGCAGTGCTAGAGATACCGCGGGGGGCTGGATAGATACGCAGTATTTT.

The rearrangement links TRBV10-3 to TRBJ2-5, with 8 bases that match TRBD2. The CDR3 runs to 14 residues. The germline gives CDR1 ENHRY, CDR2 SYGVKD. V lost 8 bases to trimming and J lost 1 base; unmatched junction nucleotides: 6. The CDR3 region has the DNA TGTGCCATCCGGGAGGGATTGGCCCAAGAGACCCAGTACTTC. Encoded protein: CAIREGLAQETQYF.

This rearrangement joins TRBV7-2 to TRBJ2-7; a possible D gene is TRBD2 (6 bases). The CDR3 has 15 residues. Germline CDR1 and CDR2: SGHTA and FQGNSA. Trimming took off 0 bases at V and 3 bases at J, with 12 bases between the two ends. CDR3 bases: TGTGCCAGCAGCTTAGCGGCGGGTAGCGGCTACGAGCAGTACTTC. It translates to CASSLAAGSGYEQYF.

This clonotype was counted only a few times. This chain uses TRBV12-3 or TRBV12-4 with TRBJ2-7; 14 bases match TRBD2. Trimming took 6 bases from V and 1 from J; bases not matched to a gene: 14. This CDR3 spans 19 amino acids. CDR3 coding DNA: TGTGCCAGCAGCTTTCGGACTAGCGGGGGGTTTCGCCAATCCTACGAGCAGTACTTC. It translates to CASSFRTSGGFRQSYEQYF.